This T cell receptor beta chain was identified in a study of human T cells and chemical hapten exposure. Time point defined: healthy volunteer bleed at 6 weeks. Before extraction, the whole blood was not fractionated, and total RNA was taken from it. For the library, individual cDNA molecules each received unique molecular identifiers. TCRdb re-called the RACE reads with MiXCR, one entry per CDR3 protein. The sample lists 65,000 to 95,000 distinct CDR3 sequences, roughly 7.9% occurring once. Concerning this clonotype: Its antigen remains unidentified.

Germline V gives CDR1 SGHTA, CDR2 FQGNSA. V was trimmed by 7 bases and J by 5 bases, leaving 17 bases between them. CDR3 length: 14 amino acids. Study-wide results and caveats: No change in TCRs above 1 in 1000 frequency was produced by DPC sensitization.

The chain recombines TRBV7-2 with TRBJ2-5; D unclear. This TCR was recovered from a female donor in good health. Some clones in this sample may be carry-over from other donors' samples. The sequenced sample consisted of whole blood. This CDR3 is CASNLLPSEETQYF. In nucleotides, the CDR3 is TGTGCCAGCAATCTTCTCCCATCTGAGGAGACCCAGTACTTC.